These 16 T cell receptor beta chains were all obtained from the same sample, sequenced in a study of blood T cell repertoires in COVID-19. The method was immunoSEQ multiplex PCR; TCRdb's version includes in-frame clones alone and lacks a portion of them. The table lists 45,000 or so clones, approximately 86% of them singletons. The specimen sequenced was peripheral blood. These receptors all stem from an elderly woman with active COVID-19.

This chain connects TRBV27 to TRBJ2-2; TRBD1 matches at 7 bases. The CDR3 has 15 amino acids. After removal of 5 bases from V and 5 bases from J, the junction contained 8 bases not matched to a gene. The V gene's germline CDR1 is MNHEY and CDR2 SMNVEV (reference sequence). The CDR3 loop is CASSPWTGFTGELFF. In DNA form, the CDR3 reads TGTGCCAGCAGTCCCTGGACAGGTTTTACCGGGGAGCTGTTTTTT.

The chain combines TRBV10-2 with TRBJ1-6, with D perhaps TRBD1 (5 bases). The CDR3 spans 14 residues. Germline CDR1 is WSHSY and CDR2 is SAAADI. V was cut by 3 bases and J by 7 bases, with 10 bases left in between. The CDR3 loop is CASSDRQLNSPLHF. CDR3 DNA sequence: TGCGCCAGCAGTGACCGACAGCTCAATTCACCCCTCCACTTT.

This clone occurred a few times. This sequence joins TRBV19 and TRBJ1-5, with TRBD1 identical over 7 bases. Trimming at V came to 7 bases and at J to 6 bases, leaving 12 bases not matched to a gene. This CDR3 is 15 amino acids long. Germline V lookup: CDR1 LNHDA, CDR2 SQIVND (reference sequence). CDR3 amino acids: CASTLTGDVAQPQHF. The CDR3 nucleotides are TGTGCCAGTACCCTCACAGGGGACGTGGCTCAGCCCCAGCATTTT.

In DNA, the CDR3 is TGCGCCAGCAGCCAAGAGGGGGCGGGTGAGCAGTACTTC. This sequence encodes CASSQEGAGEQYF. This rearrangement joins TRBV4-3 to TRBJ2-7; D is possibly TRBD1 (6 bases). This CDR3 has 13 amino acids. Germline values: CDR1 LGHNA, CDR2 YSLEER. The V end lost 0 bases, the J end lost 7 bases, and 10 bases lay between the germline ends.

CDR3 sequence reads: CASSQDRGGYGYTF. As DNA, the CDR3 is TGCGCCAGCAGCCAGGACAGGGGAGGCTATGGCTACACCTTC. The rearrangement joins TRBV4-3 to TRBJ1-2; TRBD1 agrees at 9 bases. Germline values: CDR1 LGHNA, CDR2 YSLEER. The CDR3 covers 14 residues. The junction had 3 bases not matched to a gene; V was cut back by 3 bases and J by 4 bases.

This clone came up once. This chain links TRBV7-3 with TRBJ1-1; D unclear. The CDR3 is made up of 13 amino acids. The V end was cut by 6 bases, the J end by 4 bases, with 12 bases between. Per germline, CDR1 SGHTA and CDR2 FQGTGA. The CDR3 sequence: CASRQTSVTEAFF. The CDR3 DNA reads TGTGCCAGCAGACAAACGTCAGTCACTGAAGCTTTCTTT.

V is TRBV14 and J is TRBJ2-5; 9 nucleotides agree with TRBD1. Looked up from germline, CDR1 is SGHDN and CDR2 is FVKESK. J gave up 4 bases and V 4 bases, and 10 bases lay outside the gene matches. This CDR3 spans 16 amino acids. The CDR3 protein is CASSPTYRGRVETQYF. The CDR3 DNA reads TGTGCCAGCAGCCCTACCTACAGGGGGCGCGTAGAGACCCAGTACTTC.

The chain is built from TRBV10-3 and TRBJ2-1; D ambiguous. This CDR3 is built from 13 residues. With 6 bases removed from V and 7 bases from J, the gap between germline ends came to 13 bases. The germline V gene encodes CDR1 ENHRY and CDR2 SYGVKD. The CDR3 spells CAIRTEPRNEQFF. In DNA form, the CDR3 reads TGTGCCATCAGAACAGAACCCCGGAATGAGCAGTTCTTC.

The V gene is TRBV19, the J gene TRBJ1-5; TRBD1 matches 7 bases. J was trimmed by 10 bases and V by 5 bases; bases with no gene match: 17. The CDR3 has 16 amino acids. The germline V gene has CDR1 LNHDA and CDR2 SQIVND (reference sequence). The CDR3 nucleotides are TGTGCCAGTAGTGGGCGGGACAGCGGTTCAATCAGTCCCCAGCATTTT. Its protein product is CASSGRDSGSISPQHF.

This clone rates as medium-sized. This chain connects TRBV5-1 to TRBJ1-5; TRBD1 aligns across 8 bases. The CDR3 spans 16 residues. V lost 4 bases to trimming and J lost 4 bases; unmatched junction nucleotides: 10. CDR1 and CDR2 from the germline V gene are SGHRS and YFSETQ. Here the CDR3 reads CASSPDGQGGNQPQHF. CDR3 DNA: TGCGCCAGCAGCCCAGATGGACAGGGAGGGAATCAGCCCCAGCATTTT. The variable domain in full, with the rest retrieved from reference TRBV5-1 and TRBJ1-5, is KAGVTQTPRYLIKTRGQQVTLSCSPISGHRSVSWYQQTPGQGLQFLFEYFSETQRNKGNFPGRFSGRQFSNSRSEMNVSTLELGDSALYLCASSPDGQGGNQPQHFGDGTRLSIL.

The chain is built from TRBV28 and TRBJ2-2; a possible D gene is TRBD1 (6 bases). Trimming removed 5 bases at V and 2 bases at J, with 18 bases between. The CDR3 is 17 residues long. Germline CDR1 and CDR2: MDHEN and SYDVKM. CDR3 DNA sequence: TGTGCCAGCAGTCGGACCGGGACATTGAGTAACACCGGGGAGCTGTTTTTT. The encoded protein is CASSRTGTLSNTGELFF.

V and J are TRBV7-9 and TRBJ2-2; 11 nucleotides agree with TRBD2. This CDR3 has 15 amino acids. After removal of 6 bases from V and 2 bases from J, the junction contained 2 bases not matched to a gene. CDR1 is SEHNR and CDR2 is FQNEAQ in the germline V gene (reference sequence). The CDR3 loop reads CASSLAGGNTGELFF. The CDR3 nucleotides are TGTGCCAGCAGTCTAGCGGGGGGAAACACCGGGGAGCTGTTTTTT.

The chain has TRBV11-2 and TRBJ2-7, with 8 bases fitting TRBD1. The V segment lost 0 bases and the J segment 8 bases; nucleotides outside the gene matches: 15. The CDR3 is 17 residues long. Germline V lookup: CDR1 SGHAT, CDR2 FQNNGV. This CDR3 reads CASSLDFPGQADSKQYF. CDR3 DNA: TGTGCCAGCAGCTTAGACTTTCCGGGACAGGCTGATTCTAAGCAGTACTTC.

The gene calls are TRBV11-2 and TRBJ2-7, with TRBD2 identical over 8 bases. CDR1 SGHAT and CDR2 FQNNGV come from the germline V gene. The CDR3 consists of 17 residues. Losses at the gene ends were 2 bases for V and 0 bases for J; bases not matched to a gene: 9. The CDR3 DNA sequence: TGTGCCAGCAGCTTAAAAGCGGGGGCTACTAACTCCTACGAGCAGTACTTC. Translation gives CASSLKAGATNSYEQYF.

The chain is built from TRBV19 and TRBJ1-3, with D possibly TRBD1 on 5 matching bases. This CDR3 has 13 residues. In germline, CDR1 is LNHDA, CDR2 SQIVND (reference sequence). V lost 5 bases, J lost 0 bases, and 5 bases lay in between. The DNA for the CDR3 is TGTGCCAGTAGTGGGGCCTCTGGAAACACCATATATTTT. Translation gives CASSGASGNTIYF. The entire variable domain, with the rest obtained from reference TRBV19 and TRBJ1-3, is as follows: DGGITQSPKYLFRKEGQNVTLSCEQNLNHDAMYWYRQDPGQGLRLIYYSQIVNDFQKGDIAEGYSVSREKKESFPLTVTSAQKNPTAFYLCASSGASGNTIYFGEGSWLTVV.

This chain uses TRBV11-3 with TRBJ1-4; the D is unclear. Trimming took 2 bases from V and 6 from J, leaving 10 bases between them. In germline, CDR1 is SGHNT, CDR2 YENEEA. The CDR3 is 14 amino acids. The CDR3 reads CASSLRGRDEKLFF. The CDR3 DNA reads as TGTGCCAGCAGCTTACGTGGGCGGGATGAAAAACTGTTTTTT.